Included here is one T cell receptor (beta chain) sequence, with context. The antigen remains unidentified. The sample originates from a study of identical twins. Findings and caveats of the study: Memory repertoires showed no such pattern, whereas abundant cord blood beta clonotypes carried fewer insertions.

This CDR3 region has 16 residues. Germline-derived CDR1 and CDR2 are SGHTA and FQGNSA. Trimming shortened V by 5 bases and J by 4 bases, and 17 bases separated the two germline ends. cDNA carried unique molecular identifiers, and a universal primer site was added by template switching. One entry per CDR3 protein, called by TCRdb with MiXCR from the 5' RACE reads. The table has approximately 500,000 distinct CDR3 sequences, 24% seen once. The sample also formed part of further work on T cells expressing NK-cell markers. That study adds: Sorted CD3+CD56+NKG2C+, CD3+CD56+NKG2C- and CD3+CD56-NKG2C+ T cells provided the TCR beta repertoires. The CD3+CD56-NKG2C+ fraction of a few donors was also led by these clonotypes.

The sequencing sample was made of CD4+ T cells sorted from blood. The rearrangement links TRBV7-2 to TRBJ2-2; D remains unclear. This TCR derives from a woman aged 18-29 years in good health. CDR3 in DNA: TGTGCCAGCAGCCCTAATAGTGCCCTCGGCACCGGGGAGCTGTTTTTT. This sequence encodes CASSPNSALGTGELFF.